The source of this T cell receptor beta chain is a study of T-cell memory formation after mild COVID-19. Only a few counts were recorded for this clonotype. TCRdb analysed the 5' RACE reads with MiXCR anew, one entry per CDR3 protein. The data show approximately 400,000 distinct CDR3 sequences, approximately 24% seen once. Specimen: PBMCs or a T cell subset sorted from them (not recorded which). The receptor was isolated from an adult woman who had mild COVID-19 (a few samples of this study predate the infection). Cell type and time point are not known.

The CDR3 DNA reads as TGTGCCAGCAGTCGAGGAGGACACTATGGCTACACCTTC. Translation gives CASSRGGHYGYTF. This chain links TRBV3-1 with TRBJ1-2; D is unresolved. The V end was cut by 6 bases, the J end by 3 bases, with 11 bases between. The germline V gene encodes CDR1 LGHDT and CDR2 YNNKEL (reference sequence). The CDR3 loop spans 13 amino acids. Drawing the rest from reference TRBV3-1 and TRBJ1-2, the complete variable domain is DTAVSQTPKYLVTQMGNDKSIKCEQNLGHDTMYWYKQDSKKFLKIMFSYNNKELIINETVPNRFSPKSPDKAHLNLHINSLELGDSAVYFCASSRGGHYGYTFGSGTRLTVV.